This is a list of T cell receptor beta chains from one sample in a study of T cell responses to AZD1222 COVID-19 vaccine. Profiling relied on immunoSEQ multiplex PCR, and the TCRdb table lists in-frame clones only, not all of them. The top ten clones hold around 3.4% of a sample with tens of thousands of clones, 75% to 95% of them seen once. Material: peripheral blood, obtained 28 days after the second AZD1222 dose. All receptors derive from an adult who received the AZD1222 COVID-19 vaccine. Both conserved end residues are part of each CDR3. A D gene is named only where the DNA matches it firmly. Clone size is given for some rows only: seen once, a few or many times, or a class if the clone is expanded.

NA	TRBD1	TRBV19	TRBJ2-7	CATSGTGGSEQYF	TGTGCCACCTCCGGGACAGGGGGCTCCGAGCAGTACTTC
NA	TRBD1	TRBV5-1	TRBJ2-1	CSTGWSYNEQFF	TGCTCGACAGGGTGGTCCTACAATGAGCAGTTCTTC
NA	NA	TRBV7-8	TRBJ1-3	CASSSPNSGNTIYF	TGTGCCAGCAGCTCCCCGAACTCTGGAAACACCATATATTTT
NA	NA	TRBV5-1	TRBJ2-1	CASTERTDNEQFF	TGCGCCAGCACTGAACGGACGGACAATGAGCAGTTCTTC
NA	NA	TRBV19	TRBJ1-1	CASSIAGLGNTEAFF	TGTGCCAGTAGTATAGCAGGGTTAGGGAACACTGAAGCTTTCTTT
NA	NA	TRBV7-8	TRBJ2-3	CASSFPAGGSTDTQYF	TGTGCCAGCAGCTTCCCTGCCGGAGGTAGCACAGATACGCAGTATTTT
few	NA	TRBV7-9	TRBJ1-1	CASRPEGTEAFF	TGTGCCAGTCGTCCGGAGGGTACTGAAGCTTTCTTT
NA	NA	TRBV4-2	TRBJ2-5	CASSQDSARQETQYF	TGTGCCAGCAGCCAAGATTCAGCGCGCCAAGAGACCCAGTACTTC
NA	NA	TRBV18	TRBJ1-3	CASSPLGGTEFSGNTIYF	TGTGCCAGCTCACCTCTTGGGGGGACGGAATTCTCTGGAAACACCATATATTTT
NA	NA	TRBV6-4	TRBJ2-4	CASSDTGIIQYF	TGTGCCAGCAGTGACACAGGCATCATTCAGTACTTC
NA	NA	TRBV6-5	TRBJ2-7	CASSLTRAYEQYF	TGTGCCAGCAGTTTAACCCGGGCCTACGAGCAGTACTTC
NA	NA	TRBV27	TRBJ2-4	CASRTAGQLAKNIQYF	TGTGCCAGCAGGACCGCGGGACAGCTAGCCAAAAACATTCAGTACTTC
NA	NA	TRBV6-5	TRBJ2-2	CASTGTRNTGELFF	TGTGCCAGCACAGGGACAAGAAACACCGGGGAGCTGTTTTTT
once	NA	TRBV5-1	TRBJ1-1	CASSLSGGMNTEAFF	TGCGCCAGCAGCTTGTCCGGGGGGATGAACACTGAAGCTTTCTTT
NA	TRBD1	TRBV10-3	TRBJ2-7	CAIRGQGSYEQYF	TGTGCCATCAGAGGACAGGGGAGCTACGAGCAGTACTTC
NA	NA	TRBV28	TRBJ1-1	CASISTGRAFF	TGTGCCAGCATCTCAACAGGCCGGGCTTTCTTT
once	TRBD2	TRBV9	TRBJ2-5	CATNSGGAEETQYF	TGTGCCACCAACAGCGGGGGGGCGGAGGAGACCCAGTACTTC
once	NA	TRBV7-8	TRBJ2-7	CASSPRAASYEQYF	TGTGCCAGCAGCCCTCGGGCAGCCTCCTACGAGCAGTACTTC
few	NA	TRBV10-3	TRBJ1-5	CAIRARERVADQPQHF	TGTGCCATCAGAGCCCGAGAGCGGGTAGCGGATCAGCCCCAGCATTTT
NA	NA	TRBV2	TRBJ1-5	CASHRDSNQPQHF	TGTGCCAGCCACCGGGATAGCAATCAGCCCCAGCATTTT
NA	NA	TRBV7-9	TRBJ1-1	CATSLTFGTEAFF	TGTGCAACCTCCCTGACTTTTGGGACTGAAGCTTTCTTT
NA	NA	TRBV3-1/TRBV3-2	TRBJ2-1	CASSETGVSYNEQFF	TGTGCCAGCAGCGAGACAGGTGTCTCGTACAATGAGCAGTTCTTC
NA	NA	TRBV30	TRBJ1-4	CAYQTDDNEKLFF	TGTGCCTATCAAACAGATGATAATGAAAAACTGTTTTTT
NA	NA	TRBV12-3/TRBV12-4	TRBJ2-3	CASSREDTQYF	TGTGCCAGCAGTAGGGAGGATACGCAGTATTTT
NA	NA	TRBV19	TRBJ1-3	CASYDRGAGNTIYF	TGTGCCAGTTATGACCGAGGGGCTGGAAACACCATATATTTT
NA	NA	TRBV5-5	TRBJ1-1	CASSLTIGTGPEAFF	TGTGCCAGCAGCTTAACGATCGGGACGGGCCCTGAAGCTTTCTTT
NA	NA	TRBV12-3/TRBV12-4	TRBJ1-1	CASTLEGGVAFF	TGTGCCAGCACCTTAGAGGGGGGCGTCGCTTTCTTT
once	NA	TRBV13	TRBJ2-7	CASSFGSANFYEQYF	TGTGCCAGCAGCTTTGGTAGCGCCAACTTCTACGAGCAGTACTTC
NA	NA	TRBV3-1/TRBV3-2	TRBJ1-2	CASSQEGGRDYGYTF	TGTGCCAGCAGTCAAGAAGGCGGCAGAGACTATGGCTACACCTTC
NA	NA	TRBV19	TRBJ2-2	CASTEGNTGELFF	TGTGCCAGTACGGAGGGGAACACCGGGGAGCTGTTTTTT
NA	TRBD2	TRBV27	TRBJ2-7	CASSFARTSGHFYEQYF	TGTGCCAGCAGTTTTGCCCGGACTAGCGGTCACTTCTACGAGCAGTACTTC
NA	NA	TRBV7-8	TRBJ2-2	CASSQSRTITGELFF	TGTGCCAGCAGCCAAAGTAGGACCATCACCGGGGAGCTGTTTTTT
NA	NA	TRBV10-3	TRBJ1-4	CAISESRAKLFF	TGTGCCATCAGTGAGTCCAGGGCCAAACTGTTTTTT
NA	NA	TRBV12-2	TRBJ2-1	CASRSLLILGDASYNEQFF	TGTGCAAGTCGTTCCCTCCTAATTTTAGGGGACGCCTCCTACAATGAGCAGTTCTTC
NA	TRBD1	TRBV11-2	TRBJ1-1	CASSVGTANTEAFF	TGTGCCAGCAGCGTCGGGACAGCTAACACTGAAGCTTTCTTT
once	NA	TRBV2	TRBJ2-7	CATILGEWYEQYF	TGTGCCACCATCCTCGGGGAATGGTACGAGCAGTACTTC
NA	NA	TRBV11-3	TRBJ2-2	CASSLDPGELFF	TGTGCCAGCAGCTTAGACCCCGGGGAGCTGTTTTTT
NA	TRBD2	TRBV6-6	TRBJ2-1	CASSHFGGAGNEQFF	TGTGCCAGCAGTCATTTCGGGGGGGCCGGCAATGAGCAGTTCTTC
NA	TRBD1	TRBV5-6	TRBJ2-1	CASSRGTGEGNEQFF	TGTGCCAGCAGCCGGGGGACAGGGGAAGGCAATGAGCAGTTCTTC
NA	NA	TRBV7-2	TRBJ2-2	CASSFVGELFF	TGTGCCAGCAGCTTTGTCGGGGAGCTGTTTTTT
NA	NA	TRBV7-3	TRBJ1-2	CASSPTVFGYTF	TGTGCCAGCAGCCCGACGGTATTTGGCTACACCTTC
NA	NA	TRBV30	TRBJ2-1	CAWSVLGGPTEQFF	TGTGCCTGGAGTGTACTTGGAGGACCTACAGAGCAGTTCTTC
NA	TRBD1	TRBV29-1	TRBJ1-2	CSVLNSGTGDGYTF	TGCAGCGTACTGAACTCCGGGACAGGGGATGGCTACACCTTC
few	NA	TRBV7-9	TRBJ2-1	CASLSTGDEQFF	TGTGCCAGCCTGTCTACGGGGGATGAGCAGTTCTTC
NA	NA	TRBV9	TRBJ2-7	CASSVGMGADYEQYF	TGTGCCAGCAGCGTAGGGATGGGGGCGGACTACGAGCAGTACTTC
NA	NA	TRBV7-3	TRBJ2-2	CASSTNTGELFF	TGTGCCAGCAGTACGAACACCGGGGAGCTGTTTTTT
NA	TRBD1	TRBV7-8	TRBJ2-2	CASSPLRGGQGTGELFF	TGTGCCAGCAGCCCCCTCCGGGGAGGACAGGGCACCGGGGAGCTGTTTTTT
NA	TRBD1	TRBV10-2	TRBJ1-4	CASGNRGLGKLFF	TGCGCCAGCGGTAACAGGGGCTTAGGCAAACTGTTTTTT
few	TRBD1	TRBV7-6	TRBJ2-7	CASSSDRVGYEQYF	TGTGCCAGCAGCAGCGACAGGGTCGGTTACGAGCAGTACTTC
NA	NA	TRBV7-3	TRBJ2-1	CASSSGPRNEQFF	TGTGCCAGCAGCTCGGGACCCCGAAATGAGCAGTTCTTC
NA	TRBD2	TRBV7-9	TRBJ2-1	CASSSLTSGSFNEQFF	TGTGCCAGCAGCTCATTGACTAGCGGGAGTTTTAATGAGCAGTTCTTC
NA	TRBD1	TRBV5-1	TRBJ2-5	CASSLGTGNQETQYF	TGCGCCAGCAGCTTGGGGACAGGGAACCAAGAGACCCAGTACTTC
NA	NA	TRBV6-4	TRBJ1-6	CASSDSWLTNSPLHF	TGTGCCAGCAGTGACTCCTGGCTGACCAATTCACCCCTCCACTTT